A single sample is the source of the 17 T cell receptor beta chains below, sequenced in a study of cytomegalovirus exposure and HLA in healthy donors. Both 60 Vbeta primers and 13 Jbeta primers went into the PCR. Generated by immunoSEQ multiplex PCR, the TCRdb table keeps only in-frame clones and is missing some. The sample records some 190,000 clones, around 87% being singletons. The sequenced sample was PBMCs. These receptors originate from a young man in good health and CMV-seronegative.

This clone was seen just once. This chain uses TRBV7-2 with TRBJ1-5, with TRBD1 as a possible D gene (5 bases). Germline CDR1 is SGHTA and CDR2 is FQGNSA. The CDR3 runs to 15 residues. The V end lost 3 bases, the J end lost 0 bases, and 9 bases lay between the germline ends. The CDR3 DNA is TGTGCCAGCAGCTTGATAGGGGATAGCAATCAGCCCCAGCATTTT. Its protein is CASSLIGDSNQPQHF.

The CDR3 here is CASSIGSGTGDEQYF. DNA for the CDR3: TGTGCCAGTAGTATAGGATCCGGGACAGGGGACGAGCAGTACTTC. The V call is TRBV19, the J call TRBJ2-7, with 10 bases that match TRBD1. Germline CDR1 reads LNHDA; CDR2 reads SQIVND (reference sequence). V shed 1 base, J shed 5 bases, and the junction held 5 bases outside the gene matches. This CDR3 has 15 amino acids.

The chain uses TRBV6-1 and TRBJ2-2, with TRBD1 identical over 9 bases. Germline V lookup: CDR1 MNHNS, CDR2 SASEGT. The CDR3 sequence is 15 residues long. V shed 4 bases, J shed 4 bases, and the junction held 4 bases outside the gene matches. In DNA, the CDR3 is TGTGCCAGCAGTGGCACAGGGGGCTCCACCGGGGAGCTGTTTTTT. Protein: CASSGTGGSTGELFF.

DNA of the CDR3: TGTGCCAGCAGCTTACGGGGACAGAGTTTAGCCAAAAACATTCAGTACTTC. Encoded protein: CASSLRGQSLAKNIQYF. The genes are TRBV7-2 and TRBJ2-4, with 7 bases lining up with TRBD1. V lost 2 bases to trimming and J lost 0 bases; unmatched junction nucleotides: 7. Germline CDR1 reads SGHTA; CDR2 reads FQGNSA. The CDR3 contains 17 residues.

The chain uses TRBV5-1 and TRBJ1-2; 7 bases are shared with TRBD1. The trim removed 1 base at V and 7 bases at J, leaving 4 bases unmatched. The CDR3 runs 13 residues. CDR1 is SGHRS, CDR2 YFSETQ, per germline. CDR3 bases: TGCGCCAGCAGCTTGACAGGGGATGGTGGCTACACCTTC. The encoded protein is CASSLTGDGGYTF.

CDR3: CATSVGDSGNTIYF. The CDR3 DNA follows: TGTGCCACCAGCGTAGGGGACTCTGGAAACACCATATATTTT. The J gene is TRBJ1-3, the V gene TRBV15; weak D call: TRBD1 (5 bases). CDR1 and CDR2 (germline): LNHNV, YYDKDF (reference sequence). The CDR3 sequence is 14 residues long. V shed 5 bases and J shed 0 bases, with 8 bases lying between them.

This chain uses TRBV18 with TRBJ2-7; 8 nucleotides agree with TRBD2. The germline gives CDR1 KGHSH, CDR2 LQKENI. CDR3 length equals 14 residues. With V trimmed by 5 bases and J by 2 bases, 5 bases remained unmatched. The CDR3 nucleotides are TGTGCCAGCTCAGCGGGAGGCCCCACCTACGAGCAGTACTTC. It yields the protein CASSAGGPTYEQYF.

The chain recombines TRBV12-5 with TRBJ2-2, with D possibly being TRBD1 (5 bases). Trimming removed 3 bases from V and 1 base from J, with 9 bases in between. The germline V gene encodes CDR1 LGHNT and CDR2 FRNRAP. This CDR3 has 15 residues. The CDR3: CASGFWQGNTGELFF. The CDR3 nucleotides read TGTGCTAGTGGTTTTTGGCAGGGGAACACCGGGGAGCTGTTTTTT.

The chain combines TRBV7-8 with TRBJ1-4, with D possibly matching TRBD1 (6 bases). The CDR3 contains 15 residues. Germline values: CDR1 SGHVS, CDR2 FQNEAQ. V was clipped by 2 bases and J by 6 bases, with 13 bases between them. The CDR3 loop reads CASSLRRGRDEKLFF. CDR3 bases: TGTGCCAGCAGCTTAAGGCGGGGGCGCGATGAAAAACTGTTTTTT.

DNA for the CDR3: TGTGCCAGCAGCCAATATGGGGCCAATTCCCTGAAAAACATTCAGTACTTC. Protein product: CASSQYGANSLKNIQYF. This chain connects TRBV16 to TRBJ2-4; a weak D match, TRBD1 (5 bases). V was clipped by 1 base and J by 4 bases, with 17 bases between them. CDR1 and CDR2 (germline): KGHSY, FQNENV. CDR3 length: 17 amino acids.

The J gene is TRBJ2-7, the V gene TRBV11-3; 15 bases align to TRBD2. This CDR3 has 16 amino acids. Trimming removed 1 base from V and 6 bases from J; junction bases left unmatched: 4. CDR1 and CDR2 (germline): SGHNT, YENEEA. CDR3 region: CASSLGGLAGGGEQYF. CDR3 in DNA: TGTGCCAGCAGCTTAGGGGGACTAGCGGGAGGAGGCGAGCAGTACTTC.

The V gene is TRBV7-2, the J gene TRBJ2-5; D may be TRBD1 (6 bases). V gave up 5 bases and J gave up 0 bases, with 13 bases separating them. Germline V gene sequence: CDR1 SGHTA, CDR2 FQGNSA. The CDR3 is made up of 15 amino acids. CDR3 in amino acids: CASSPDRRYQETQYF. The CDR3 DNA reads TGTGCCAGCAGCCCGGACAGAAGGTACCAAGAGACCCAGTACTTC.

V usage is TRBV2 and J usage is TRBJ2-1; D is unresolved. From germline, CDR1 is SNHLY and CDR2 FYNNEI. Trimming shortened V by 5 bases and J by 0 bases, and 8 bases separated the two germline ends. The CDR3 runs 14 residues. In nucleotides, the CDR3 is TGTGCCAGCAGTCAGTATACCTCCTACAATGAGCAGTTCTTC. The encoded protein is CASSQYTSYNEQFF.

The chain recombines TRBV19 with TRBJ1-1; D may be TRBD1 (6 bases). Germline CDR1 is LNHDA and CDR2 is SQIVND (reference sequence). V shed 5 bases and J shed 1 base, with 8 bases lying between them. The CDR3 sequence is 13 residues long. The CDR3 DNA sequence: TGTGCCAGTAGTCAACAGGGGAACACTGAAGCTTTCTTT. It encodes CASSQQGNTEAFF.

CDR3 amino acids: CASRVGSEAFF. As DNA, the CDR3 is TGTGCCAGCAGGGTTGGGAGTGAAGCTTTCTTT. V and J are TRBV2 and TRBJ1-1; D remains ambiguous. Germline CDR1 is SNHLY and CDR2 is FYNNEI. The CDR3 length is 11 residues. Trimming took off 6 bases at V and 7 bases at J, with 9 bases between the two ends.

The chain uses TRBV4-1 and TRBJ2-7, with D tentatively TRBD2 (6 bases). The V end lost 1 base, the J end lost 4 bases, and 14 bases lay between the germline ends. CDR3 size: 15 residues. Germline V gives CDR1 MGHRA, CDR2 YSYEKL. The CDR3 loop reads CASSQGPQGGYEQYF. CDR3 DNA sequence: TGCGCCAGCAGCCAAGGTCCTCAAGGAGGGTACGAGCAGTACTTC.

The sample holds one count of this clone. DNA of the CDR3: TGTGCCAGCAGCCCAAACCCGGGGAAAGAAGAGACCCAGTACTTC. Protein sequence: CASSPNPGKEETQYF. This chain connects TRBV7-6 to TRBJ2-5; tentative D call: TRBD2 (5 bases). V lost 5 bases, J lost 3 bases, and 16 bases lay in between. This CDR3 contains 15 residues. Germline V gene sequence: CDR1 SGHVS, CDR2 FNYEAQ.